This T cell receptor beta chain was retrieved from a study of blood T cell repertoires in COVID-19. In the study overall: Samples representing acute and convalescent COVID-19 were sourced from the United States, Italy and Spain.

Ages ranged from roughly 18 to 100 years, with residence in 24 US areas. Exposed study participants had met a COVID-19 case within 2 weeks before entry. Per the authors' pipeline: Reference gene primer amplification gave nucleated cell count estimates. TCRdb's copy holds only in-frame clones and misses some; the assay was immunoSEQ multiplex PCR. V and J calls and clone size come straight from that table; D and trimming were deduced from the DNA. The sample shows approximately 400,000 clones, more than 85% of them seen only once. Germline values: CDR1 SGHRS, CDR2 YFSETQ. Trimming pared 1 base from V and 0 bases from J, leaving 7 bases between. This CDR3 is 15 amino acids long.

The chain links TRBV5-1 to TRBJ2-2; D is perhaps TRBD1 (5 bases). This sequence originates from a woman in her 40s who had been exposed to COVID-19. Sequenced input: PBMCs or T cells enriched from blood (not recorded which). CDR3 coding DNA: TGCGCCAGCAGCTTGAGACAGCCGAACACCGGGGAGCTGTTTTTT. Its translation is CASSLRQPNTGELFF.